Sequencing of this TCR beta chain was carried out in a study of beta chain features in type 1 diabetes. Study results and limitations: Although PCR might favor shorter templates, it would do so equally in patients and controls. The naive, central memory and Treg TCRB repertoires showed an apparent similarity that was greater among patients than among healthy donors. There was a moderate but significant shortening of TCRB CDR3s in all four CD4+ subsets of Type 1 diabetes patients. Among type 1 diabetes patients, VDJ junctions had fewer insertions and more deletions.

Isolated RNA was reverse transcribed in full, so expressed TCRB transcripts were sequenced. TCRdb keeps only in-frame clones here, not all; method: immunoSEQ multiplex PCR. The sample has some 330,000 clones; roughly 12% are singletons. On this clone itself: Its antigen is undetermined.

The J segment lost 5 bases and the V segment lost 10 bases, leaving 12 bases of the junction unmatched. The CDR3 loop spans 14 amino acids. CDR1 is LNHDA, CDR2 SQIVND, per germline (reference sequence). The TCR originated in a young woman with type 1 diabetes. The sequenced sample was naive CD4+ T cells from blood. The chain combines TRBV19 with TRBJ2-7; TRBD1 aligns across 9 bases. The CDR3 protein is CATSDRGSDDEQYF. The CDR3 DNA reads as TGTGCCACCTCTGACAGGGGGTCTGACGACGAGCAGTACTTC.